The 24 T cell receptor beta chains below come from one sample, sequenced in a study of Graves' ophthalmopathy and Graves' hyperthyroidism (dated by TCRdb to 2016 to 2019). The sequencing machine was an Illumina HiSeq 2000. For repertoire sequencing, the TCR beta CDR3 regions were amplified from RNA transcripts. HTBI primers and the Qiagen OneStep RT-PCR kit were used in a first-round RT-PCR, which was followed by a second-round multiplex PCR, size selection and purification. TCRdb reprocessing: public reads trimmed at Q25 with fastp, clones called with MiXCR, in-frame beta chains kept. All rows with the same CDR3 protein become a single entry with the most common DNA and genes. This sample gives about 340,000 distinct CDR3 sequences in total; about a sixth of them show up just once. The ten largest clonotypes hold roughly an eighth of the sample. The specimen sequenced was peripheral blood. These receptors were collected from an adult man with Graves' ophthalmopathy.

There are many counts of this clonotype. The J gene is TRBJ2-7, the V gene TRBV6-1; D is undetermined. The V end lost 2 bases, the J end lost 0 bases, and 17 bases lay between the germline ends. The CDR3 covers 17 residues. Germline V gene sequence: CDR1 MNHNS, CDR2 SASEGT. The chain's CDR3 is CASSEWSWPRASYEQYF. The DNA for the CDR3 is TGTGCCAGCAGTGAATGGTCCTGGCCCCGGGCCTCCTACGAGCAGTACTTC.

A few counts support this clonotype. The genes are TRBV6-2 or TRBV6-3 and TRBJ1-2, with D uncertain. This CDR3 contains 14 residues. V was shortened by 2 bases and J by 4 bases, with 11 bases between the two germline ends. Germline CDR1 reads MNHEY; CDR2 reads SVGEGT. The CDR3 sequence is CASSYGPVGYGYTF. As DNA, the CDR3 is TGTGCCAGCAGTTACGGCCCAGTGGGCTATGGCTACACCTTC.

Many counts were recorded for this clonotype. The J gene is TRBJ1-3, the V gene TRBV7-2; perhaps TRBD1 as D (6 bases). V lost 5 bases, J lost 0 bases, and 8 bases lay in between. In germline, CDR1 is SGHTA, CDR2 FQGNSA. This CDR3 spans 14 amino acids. The CDR3 spells CASSPTGSGNTIYF. In nucleotides, the CDR3 is TGTGCCAGCAGCCCGACAGGCTCTGGAAACACCATATATTTT.

The V call is TRBV12-3 or TRBV12-4, the J call TRBJ1-1, with D possibly TRBD1 on 6 matching bases. Trimming left V 7 bases short and J 10 bases short, with 19 bases between. The CDR3 is 13 amino acids. Here the CDR3 DNA reads TGTGCCAGCACCCCCGGGGGGGGGCGGGGAGCTTTCTTT. Translation: CASTPGGGRGAFF.

The chain employs TRBV6-2 or TRBV6-3 and TRBJ2-7; D might be TRBD2 (5 bases). Trimming cost V 6 bases and J 4 bases, with 13 bases left between them. This CDR3 has 13 residues. Germline CDR1 and CDR2: MNHEY and SVGEGT. The CDR3 sequence: CASRTSGAYEQYF. The CDR3 coding sequence is TGTGCCAGCAGAACCAGCGGAGCTTACGAGCAGTACTTC.

J is TRBJ2-2 and V is TRBV19; D uncertain. There are 14 residues in the CDR3. V gave up 3 bases and J gave up 4 bases, with 9 bases separating them. Germline CDR1 LNHDA, CDR2 SQIVND (reference sequence). The chain's CDR3 is CASSMLDGTGELFF. CDR3 bases: TGTGCCAGTAGTATGTTGGACGGCACCGGGGAGCTGTTTTTT.

The table lists this clonotype with many counts. The chain has TRBV7-6 and TRBJ2-5; 10 bases are a match to TRBD2. CDR3 length: 15 amino acids. The V and J ends lost 8 bases and 4 bases, in that order; junction bases with no gene match: 10. Germline assignment: CDR1 SGHVS and CDR2 FNYEAQ. In nucleotides, the CDR3 is TGTGCCAGCGTCCTTAGCGGGGGGCCGGGAGAGACCCAGTACTTC. As protein: CASVLSGGPGETQYF.

This clonotype was found many times. The CDR3 loop reads CASSPLTGGTIQETQYF. The CDR3 DNA is TGTGCCAGCAGTCCACTGACAGGGGGGACCATCCAAGAGACCCAGTACTTC. The chain links TRBV12-3 or TRBV12-4 to TRBJ2-5, with 9 bases aligning to TRBD1. The CDR3 has 17 residues. V lost 5 bases to trimming and J lost 1 base; unmatched junction nucleotides: 11.

The chain carries TRBV12-3 or TRBV12-4 and TRBJ2-5; 8 nucleotides agree with TRBD2. The CDR3 spans 13 residues. V was pared by 3 bases and J by 9 bases, with 6 bases of the junction left unmatched. Here the CDR3 reads CASSFDPGGAQYF. In nucleotides, the CDR3 is TGTGCCAGCAGTTTTGATCCGGGAGGGGCCCAGTACTTC.

In its sample, this clonotype was seen many times. V and J are TRBV15 and TRBJ2-7; TRBD1 matches 10 bases. V shed 1 base, J shed 0 bases, and the junction held 9 bases outside the gene matches. Germline values: CDR1 LNHNV, CDR2 YYDKDF (reference sequence). The CDR3 covers 18 residues. CDR3 coding DNA: TGTGCCACCAGCAGAGGGGACAGGGGCCGGAGGGACTCCTACGAGCAGTACTTC. Encoded protein: CATSRGDRGRRDSYEQYF.

This clonotype has a count of ten or more. The J gene is TRBJ2-5, the V gene TRBV2; the D is unclear. CDR1 is SNHLY and CDR2 is FYNNEI in the germline V gene. This CDR3 has 12 residues. Trimming took 7 bases from V and 2 from J, leaving 8 bases between them. This CDR3 is CASKPPQETQYF. The CDR3 region has the DNA TGTGCCAGCAAGCCGCCTCAAGAGACCCAGTACTTC.

This chain connects TRBV15 to TRBJ2-5; unclear D gene. Germline CDR1 and CDR2: LNHNV and YYDKDF (reference sequence). The CDR3 sequence is 13 residues long. Trimming pared 0 bases from V and 0 bases from J, leaving 2 bases between. The CDR3 loop is CATSREDQETQYF. The CDR3 DNA reads TGTGCCACCAGCAGAGAGGACCAAGAGACCCAGTACTTC.

The table lists this clonotype with many counts. The CDR3 reads CAWKHLRSGNTIYF. CDR3 bases: TGTGCCTGGAAACACCTCCGCTCTGGAAACACCATATATTTT. The chain combines TRBV30 with TRBJ1-3, with unresolved D. Deletions cut 4 bases from V and 0 bases from J, with 10 bases between. CDR3 size: 14 residues. The germline V gene encodes CDR1 GTSNPN and CDR2 SVGIG (reference sequence).

This clonotype was picked up many times. The rearrangement uses TRBV6-1 and TRBJ2-7, with D maybe TRBD1 (5 bases). The germline gives CDR1 MNHNS, CDR2 SASEGT. V lost 4 bases and J lost 2, with 12 bases in between. This CDR3 contains 14 residues. CDR3 DNA sequence: TGTGCCAGCAGTGGGTCTCAGGGCACCTACGAGCAGTACTTC. This gives the protein CASSGSQGTYEQYF.

This clonotype was detected many times. The genes are TRBV7-2 and TRBJ1-2, with D hard to call. The CDR3 covers 12 residues. Between the trimmed V and J ends, which lost 0 bases and 10 bases, there was a span of 9 bases. CDR1 is SGHTA, CDR2 FQGNSA, per germline. CDR3 bases: TGTGCCAGCAGCTTAGCGACTGGAAACTACACCTTC. Its protein is CASSLATGNYTF. Full variable domain (outside the CDR3, taken from reference TRBV7-2 and TRBJ1-2): GAGVSQSPSNKVTEKGKDVELRCDPISGHTALYWYRQSLGQGLEFLIYFQGNSAPDKSGLPSDRFSAERTGGSVSTLTIQRTQQEDSAVYLCASSLATGNYTFGSGTRLTVV.

This clonotype turned up a few times. This chain connects TRBV28 to TRBJ2-7, with D perhaps TRBD2 (5 bases). The CDR3 covers 15 residues. V was clipped by 3 bases and J by 2 bases, with 14 bases between them. Per the germline V gene, CDR1 is MDHEN and CDR2 is SYDVKM. The CDR3 nucleotides are TGTGCCAGCAGTTTTCGGGGTTTTCTCGCCTACGAGCAGTACTTC. Translated: CASSFRGFLAYEQYF.

In its sample, this clonotype was seen many times. V gene TRBV19 combines with J gene TRBJ1-5; D is unclear. The germline CDR1 and CDR2 sequences are LNHDA and SQIVND (reference sequence). The CDR3 totals 13 residues. V was shortened by 4 bases and J by 5 bases, with 9 bases between the two germline ends. This CDR3 is CASSTMVDQPQHF. In DNA form, the CDR3 reads TGTGCCAGTAGTACAATGGTGGATCAGCCCCAGCATTTT.

This clonotype was observed many times. This chain joins TRBV11-2 and TRBJ2-7, with D possibly called TRBD1 or TRBD2 (6 bases each). The ends were cut back, 5 bases at V and 1 base at J, with 21 bases in the middle. CDR1 and CDR2 (germline): SGHAT, FQNNGV. This CDR3 has 17 residues. The CDR3 is CASSRKTGAVYSYEQYF. In DNA, the CDR3 is TGTGCCAGCAGCCGTAAGACGGGGGCGGTATATTCCTACGAGCAGTACTTC. Full variable domain (rest looked up from reference TRBV11-2 and TRBJ2-7): EAGVAQSPRYKIIEKRQSVAFWCNPISGHATLYWYQQILGQGPKLLIQFQNNGVVDDSQLPKDRFSAERLKGVDSTLKIQPAKLEDSAVYLCASSRKTGAVYSYEQYFGPGTRLTVT.

At least ten counts were recorded for this clonotype. A much larger clone differs by one base, so this may be a read error. The chain couples TRBV3-1 to TRBJ2-2; D not resolved. Germline V lookup: CDR1 LGHDT, CDR2 YNNKEL (reference sequence). The V gene lost 6 bases and the J gene lost 7 bases, with 9 bases spanning the gap. This CDR3 spans 12 amino acids. The CDR3 spells CASSTGGGELFF. The DNA for the CDR3 is TGTGCCAGCAGTACGGGTGGCGGGGAGCTGTTTTTT.

A remark on this clonotype: A much larger clone sits a single nucleotide away, making a read error possible. V is TRBV7-2 and J is TRBJ1-3; D gene ambiguous. CDR3 length equals 15 residues. Per the germline V gene, CDR1 is SGHTA and CDR2 is FQGNSA. V was cut by 3 bases and J by 4 bases, with 13 bases left in between. CDR3: CASSFQAARGNTIYF. The CDR3 DNA follows: TGTGCCAGCAGCTTCCAGGCGGCGCGGGGAAACACCATATATTTT.

In this sample, this clonotype turned up many times. This chain links TRBV28 with TRBJ2-5, with D perhaps being TRBD1 or TRBD2 (6 bases each). The V end was cut by 1 base, the J end by 4 bases, with 7 bases between. Germline V gene data show CDR1 as MDHEN and CDR2 as SYDVKM. The CDR3 is 13 amino acids. The CDR3 nucleotides read TGTGCCAGCAGTTTATCGGGGGCAGAGACCCAGTACTTC. It is translated as CASSLSGAETQYF. The entire variable domain, with the rest obtained from reference TRBV28 and TRBJ2-5, is as follows: DVKVTQSSRYLVKRTGEKVFLECVQDMDHENMFWYRQDPGLGLRLIYFSYDVKMKEKGDIPEGYSVSREKKERFSLILESASTNQTSMYLCASSLSGAETQYFGPGTRLLVL.

This clonotype was observed at least ten times. The rearrangement links TRBV2 to TRBJ2-5; D tentatively reads TRBD1 or TRBD2 (5 bases each). Germline V CDR1 and CDR2: SNHLY, FYNNEI. This CDR3 spans 12 amino acids. V shed 6 bases and J shed 2 bases, with 7 bases lying between them. CDR3 nucleotide sequence: TGTGCCAGCAGGGGGGAGCAAGAGACCCAGTACTTC. Its protein is CASRGEQETQYF.

This clonotype has a count of ten or more. This chain links TRBV20-1 with TRBJ1-1; D is ambiguous. The ends were cut back, 2 bases at V and 1 base at J, with 5 bases in the middle. Germline V CDR1 and CDR2: DFQATT, SNEGSKA (reference sequence). The CDR3 is 12 residues long. The CDR3 protein is CSARPQNTEAFF. As DNA, the CDR3 is TGCAGTGCTAGACCACAGAACACTGAAGCTTTCTTT.

In its sample, this clonotype was seen many times. The chain links TRBV25-1 to TRBJ2-5; 11 nucleotides line up with TRBD2. V was clipped by 3 bases and J by 7 bases; unmatched bases: 10. The germline V gene has CDR1 MGHDK and CDR2 SYGVNS. This CDR3 comprises 16 residues. The CDR3 spells CASSDRIGLAGGTQYF. As DNA, the CDR3 is TGTGCCAGCAGTGATCGAATTGGCCTAGCGGGGGGGACCCAGTACTTC.